This TCR beta chain is drawn from a study of blood T cells in healthy people across ages. Healthy Caucasians from Russia aged about 6 to 100 served as donors. Germline lookup yields CDR1 MDHEN and CDR2 SYDVKM. The V and J ends lost 7 bases and 2 bases respectively, with 15 bases between them. The CDR3 has 16 amino acids. Primers used in a second PCR of roughly 6 to 11 cycles were a sample-barcoded 5' primer and a J-beta primer mix. MiXCR was run by TCRdb on the 5' RACE reads, yielding one entry per CDR3 protein. The sample holds some 760,000 distinct CDR3 sequences, more than 20% seen once. The same data also contributed to another study, on T cells of mothers and their children.

The origin of this receptor is a boy younger than 18 in good health. The sequenced sample was blood. The V and J genes are TRBV28 and TRBJ1-6; perhaps TRBD1 as D (6 bases). For the CDR3, the DNA is TGTGCCAGCATCCCCTTAGGGGGACCCTATAATTCACCCCTCCACTTT. This translates into CASIPLGGPYNSPLHF.